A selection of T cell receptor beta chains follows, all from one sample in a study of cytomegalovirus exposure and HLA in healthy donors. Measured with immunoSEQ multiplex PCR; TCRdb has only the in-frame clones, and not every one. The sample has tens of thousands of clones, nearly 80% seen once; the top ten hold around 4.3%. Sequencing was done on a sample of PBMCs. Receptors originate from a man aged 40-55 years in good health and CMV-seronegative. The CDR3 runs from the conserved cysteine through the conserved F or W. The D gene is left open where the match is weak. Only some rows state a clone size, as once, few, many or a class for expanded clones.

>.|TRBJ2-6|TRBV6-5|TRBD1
TGTGCCAGCAGGTACCCAGGGGGCGCTGGGGCCAACGTCCTGACTTTC
CASRYPGGAGANVLTF
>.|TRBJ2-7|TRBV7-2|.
TGTGCCAGCAGCTCCTCCCCCGGCCCGCGGGAGCAGTACTTC
CASSSSPGPREQYF
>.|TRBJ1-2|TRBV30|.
TGTGCCTGGATGTTCGGCGGTCGATATGGCTACACCTTC
CAWMFGGRYGYTF
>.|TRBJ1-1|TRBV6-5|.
TGTGCCAGCAGTTCCCCCATGAACACTGAAGCTTTCTTT
CASSSPMNTEAFF
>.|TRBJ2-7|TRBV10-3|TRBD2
TGTGCCATCAGTTTCCAGCGGGAGGGCCGTAGCTCCTACGAGCAGTACTTC
CAISFQREGRSSYEQYF
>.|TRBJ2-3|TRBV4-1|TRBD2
TGCGCCAGCAGCCAAGATCCAGCGGGAGGGTCCACAGATACGCAGTATTTT
CASSQDPAGGSTDTQYF
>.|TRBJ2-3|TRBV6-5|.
TGTGCCAGCAGTTACTCGTCCGTAGCCGATACGCAGTATTTT
CASSYSSVADTQYF
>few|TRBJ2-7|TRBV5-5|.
TGTGCCAGCCAGGGGACGGCGGGCTCCTACGAGCAGTACTTC
CASQGTAGSYEQYF
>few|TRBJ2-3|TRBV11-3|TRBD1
TGTGCCAGCAGCTTGACAGGGTCGCGGACAGATACGCAGTATTTT
CASSLTGSRTDTQYF
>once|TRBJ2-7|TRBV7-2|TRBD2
TGTGCCAGCAGCTTGGCGGGGGATTTATCGCAGTACTTC
CASSLAGDLSQYF
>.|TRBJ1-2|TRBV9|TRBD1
TGTGCCAGCAGCCAAGGGACAGGGGACTATGGCTACACCTTC
CASSQGTGDYGYTF
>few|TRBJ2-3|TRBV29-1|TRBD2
TGCAGCGTTGAAGATCAGCGAGCGGGAGAATTAGCAGATACGCAGTATTTT
CSVEDQRAGELADTQYF
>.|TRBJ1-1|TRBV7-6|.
TGTGCCAGCAGCCCTGGGGGCATGAACACTGAAGCTTTCTTT
CASSPGGMNTEAFF
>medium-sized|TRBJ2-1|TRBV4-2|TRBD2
TGTGCCAGCAGCCAAGGTCCTAGCGGGGACCACAATGAGCAGTTCTTC
CASSQGPSGDHNEQFF
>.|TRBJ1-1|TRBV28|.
TGTGCCAGCAGTCTCTATGGGGGAGGATCACTTGAAGCTTTCTTT
CASSLYGGGSLEAFF
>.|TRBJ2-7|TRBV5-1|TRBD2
TGCGCCAGCAGCCTAGCGGGGACAGAGAACTACGAGCAGTACTTC
CASSLAGTENYEQYF
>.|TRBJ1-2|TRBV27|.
TGTGCCAGCAGTTTACAAGTGGGCCCGAACTATGGCTACACCTTC
CASSLQVGPNYGYTF
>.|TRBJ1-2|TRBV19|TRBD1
TGTGCCAGTAGTCTAGACAGGGTGAGGCGAAGCTACACCTTC
CASSLDRVRRSYTF
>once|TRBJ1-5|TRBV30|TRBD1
TGTGCCTGGAGTACAGGGGGCTGGCAGCCCCAGCATTTT
CAWSTGGWQPQHF
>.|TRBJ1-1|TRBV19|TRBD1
TGTGCCAGTAGTATCACCGGGACAGTAAATGAAGCTTTCTTT
CASSITGTVNEAFF
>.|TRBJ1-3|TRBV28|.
TGTGCTACACCAGATCCAACTGGAAACACCATATATTTT
CATPDPTGNTIYF
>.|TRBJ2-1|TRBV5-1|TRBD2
TGCGCCAGCAGCCTAGCCCTCAGCCTAGCGGGAGAGGCAGGGGAGCAGTTCTTC
CASSLALSLAGEAGEQFF
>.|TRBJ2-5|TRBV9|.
TGTGCCAGCAGCGTAGGAAGGGGGGAGGGCCTAAAGACCCAGTACTTC
CASSVGRGEGLKTQYF
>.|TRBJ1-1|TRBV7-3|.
TGTGCCAGCAGCTTATTGGCAGTCAGGACAAACACTGAAGCTTTCTTT
CASSLLAVRTNTEAFF
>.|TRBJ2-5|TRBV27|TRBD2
TGTGCCAGCGGCAAGGGAGCGGGAGGACAGGAGACCCAGTACTTC
CASGKGAGGQETQYF
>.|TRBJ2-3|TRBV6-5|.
TGTGCCAGCAGTTACGAGGCTAGCGCTCTTGATACGCAGTATTTT
CASSYEASALDTQYF
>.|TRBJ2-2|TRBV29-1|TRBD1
TGCAGCGTTGAGACAGGGCACACCGGGGAGCTGTTTTTT
CSVETGHTGELFF
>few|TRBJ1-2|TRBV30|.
TGTGCCTGGATTGCCGGTCGACAGGCAACTAACTATGGCTACACCTTC
CAWIAGRQATNYGYTF
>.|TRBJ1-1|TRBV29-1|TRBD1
TGCAGCGCCCGGACAGGGACGTACACTGAAGCTTTCTTT
CSARTGTYTEAFF
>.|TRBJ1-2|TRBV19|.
TGTGCCAGTAGTACAACAGGCACTAACTATGGCTACACCTTC
CASSTTGTNYGYTF
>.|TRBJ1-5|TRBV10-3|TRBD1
TGTGCCGCCGGGACAGAGAGCAATCAGCCCCAGCATTTT
CAAGTESNQPQHF
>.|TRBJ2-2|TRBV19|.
TGTGCCAGTAGGGCGATAGCGAGTACCGGGGAGCTGTTTTTT
CASRAIASTGELFF
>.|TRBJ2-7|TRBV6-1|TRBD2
TGTGCCAGCAGCTTAGCGGGGACCTACGAGCAGTACTTC
CASSLAGTYEQYF
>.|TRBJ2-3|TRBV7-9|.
TGTGCCAGCAGCTTAGGCGCTAGCGGCACAGATACGCAGTATTTT
CASSLGASGTDTQYF
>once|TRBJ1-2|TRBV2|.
TGTGCCAGCAGTGTATCAGGGGACTATGGCTACACCTTC
CASSVSGDYGYTF